This T cell receptor beta chain was obtained from a study of T cell responses to AZD1222 COVID-19 vaccine. V trimming: 0 bases; J trimming: 0 bases; junction bases outside the gene matches: 6. The CDR3 is made up of 18 amino acids. Germline-derived CDR1 and CDR2 are SGHVS and FQNEAQ. This clone was seen once. The antigen is unknown. Study-wide findings and caveats: Unmutated variant regions are reportedly targeted by nearly half of spike-specific TCRs.

Sequenced by immunoSEQ multiplex PCR; TCRdb stores in-frame clones only, minus some. The table lists about 97,000 clones, about 89% of them singletons, with approximately 10% in the top ten. This specimen was peripheral blood, taken 28 days after the second AZD1222 dose. The rearrangement links TRBV7-8 to TRBJ2-5, with TRBD2 identical over 11 bases. This clonotype was obtained from an adult who received the AZD1222 COVID-19 vaccine. CDR3 coding DNA: TGTGCCAGCAGCTTAGCGCGCCTAGCGGGGGGTAACCAAGAGACCCAGTACTTC. This translates into CASSLARLAGGNQETQYF. The variable domain in full, completed from reference TRBV7-8 and TRBJ2-5, reads GAGVSQSPRYKVAKRGQDVALRCDPISGHVSLFWYQQALGQGPEFLTYFQNEAQLDKSGLPSDRFFAERPEGSVSTLKIQRTQQEDSAVYLCASSLARLAGGNQETQYFGPGTRLLVL.